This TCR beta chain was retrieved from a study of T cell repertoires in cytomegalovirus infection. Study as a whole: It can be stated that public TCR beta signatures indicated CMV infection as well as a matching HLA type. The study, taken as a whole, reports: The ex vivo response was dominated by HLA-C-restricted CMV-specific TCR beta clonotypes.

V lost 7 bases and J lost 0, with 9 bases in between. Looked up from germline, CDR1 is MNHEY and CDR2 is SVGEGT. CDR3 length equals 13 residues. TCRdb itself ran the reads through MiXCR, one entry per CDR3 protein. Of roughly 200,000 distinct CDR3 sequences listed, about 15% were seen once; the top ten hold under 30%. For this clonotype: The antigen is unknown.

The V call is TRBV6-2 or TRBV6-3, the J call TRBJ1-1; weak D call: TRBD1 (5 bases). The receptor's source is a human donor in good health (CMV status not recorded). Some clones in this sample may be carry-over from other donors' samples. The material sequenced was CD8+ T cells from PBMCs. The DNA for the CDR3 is TGTGCCAGCATTTCAGGGATGAACACTGAAGCTTTCTTT. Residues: CASISGMNTEAFF.